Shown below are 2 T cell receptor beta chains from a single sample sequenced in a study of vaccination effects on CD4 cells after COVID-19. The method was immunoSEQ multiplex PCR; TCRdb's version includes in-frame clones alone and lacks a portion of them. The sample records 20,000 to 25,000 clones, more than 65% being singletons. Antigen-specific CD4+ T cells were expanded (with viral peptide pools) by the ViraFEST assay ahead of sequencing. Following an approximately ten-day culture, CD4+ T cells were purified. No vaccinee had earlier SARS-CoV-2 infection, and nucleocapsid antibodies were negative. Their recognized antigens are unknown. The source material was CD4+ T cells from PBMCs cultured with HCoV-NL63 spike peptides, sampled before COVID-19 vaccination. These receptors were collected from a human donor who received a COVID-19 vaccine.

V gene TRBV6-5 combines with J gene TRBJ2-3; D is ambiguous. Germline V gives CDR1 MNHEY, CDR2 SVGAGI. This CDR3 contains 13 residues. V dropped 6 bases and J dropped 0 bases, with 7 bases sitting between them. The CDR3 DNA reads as TGTGCCAGCAGGATCCCTAGCACAGATACGCAGTATTTT. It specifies CASRIPSTDTQYF.

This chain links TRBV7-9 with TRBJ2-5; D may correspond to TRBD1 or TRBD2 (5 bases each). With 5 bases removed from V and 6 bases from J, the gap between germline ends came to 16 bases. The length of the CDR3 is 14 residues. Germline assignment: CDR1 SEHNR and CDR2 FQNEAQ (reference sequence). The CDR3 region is CASSPSHRGQTQYF. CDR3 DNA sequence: TGTGCCAGCAGCCCTTCACATCGGGGACAGACCCAGTACTTC.